This TCR beta chain was profiled in a study of early T cells in non-severe SARS-CoV-2 infection. Turning to the study itself: Sequencing input comprised bulk RNA from unsorted whole blood; chain pairing was not available.

The TCR library protocol was used to attach unique molecular identifiers. These identifiers were attached to individual cDNA molecules. TCRdb used MiXCR to reprocess the 5' RACE reads, holding one entry per CDR3 protein. The sample lists 70,000 to 95,000 distinct CDR3 sequences; about 17% were seen once. This CDR3 has 13 residues. V shed 3 bases and J shed 1 base, with 6 bases lying between them. In germline, CDR1 is MNHEY, CDR2 SMNVEV (reference sequence). Study results and caveats: VDJdb matching skewed toward anti-spike CD8 responses, missing private and CD4 specificities.

This clonotype showed up just a few times. Its antigen is currently unknown. The TCR sequence derives from an adult who was a healthcare worker with PCR-confirmed SARS-CoV-2 infection or an uninfected control (not recorded which). The specimen sequenced was whole blood. The genes are TRBV27 and TRBJ1-1; D gene ambiguous. CDR3 DNA: TGTGCCAGCAGTTTGGCCGGGAACACTGAAGCTTTCTTT. Protein: CASSLAGNTEAFF.